Listed below are T cell receptor beta chains from one sample, sequenced in a study of Ad26.COV2.S vaccination and SARS-CoV-2 variants. Data came from immunoSEQ multiplex PCR; TCRdb stores just in-frame clones and leaves some out. The sample lists more than 300,000 clones; about 86% were seen once. The sequenced sample was peripheral blood, obtained in a trial of Ad26.COV2.S vaccine versus placebo. The receptors were gathered from a person between 18 and 60 years old who received the Ad26.COV2.S COVID-19 vaccine or a placebo. The CDR3 runs from the conserved cysteine through the conserved F or W. The order of the fields is D gene, clone size, V gene, J gene, CDR3 protein, CDR3 DNA. D genes are given only for firm matches. Only some rows state a clone size, as once, few, many or a class for expanded clones.

D: TRBD2
size: NA
V: TRBV28
J: TRBJ2-2
CDR3: CASSHSRGGGYTGELFF
DNA: TGTGCCAGCAGCCACTCTCGGGGCGGGGGTTATACCGGGGAGCTGTTTTTT

D: TRBD1
size: NA
V: TRBV2
J: TRBJ2-7
CDR3: CASSIGTGSYEQYF
DNA: TGTGCCAGCAGTATAGGGACAGGCTCCTACGAGCAGTACTTC

D: TRBD1
size: once
V: TRBV6-2/TRBV6-3
J: TRBJ2-1
CDR3: CASSYSPQGAEQFF
DNA: TGTGCCAGCAGTTACTCACCCCAGGGGGCTGAGCAGTTCTTC

D: TRBD1
size: many
V: TRBV5-5
J: TRBJ1-1
CDR3: CASSLVDLAATGRNTEAFF
DNA: TGTGCCAGCAGCTTGGTAGATTTGGCCGCGACAGGGCGGAACACTGAAGCTTTCTTT

D: NA
size: NA
V: TRBV7-8
J: TRBJ2-2
CDR3: CASSRETVFTGELFF
DNA: TGTGCCAGCAGCCGAGAAACAGTTTTCACCGGGGAGCTGTTTTTT

D: NA
size: NA
V: TRBV3-1/TRBV3-2
J: TRBJ2-7
CDR3: CASSLGITRDEQYF
DNA: TGTGCCAGCAGCCTGGGAATTACCAGGGACGAGCAGTACTTC

D: TRBD2
size: NA
V: TRBV7-3
J: TRBJ2-3
CDR3: CASSSLAGVDTQYF
DNA: TGTGCCAGCAGCTCCCTAGCGGGAGTGGATACGCAGTATTTT

D: TRBD2
size: NA
V: TRBV4-2
J: TRBJ2-3
CDR3: CASSQVSASGSYTQYF
DNA: TGTGCCAGCAGCCAAGTATCGGCTAGCGGGAGTTATACGCAGTATTTT

D: NA
size: NA
V: TRBV6-2/TRBV6-3
J: TRBJ1-1
CDR3: CASSYSPDSLSRAFF
DNA: TGTGCCAGCAGTTATTCCCCCGACAGCCTGTCAAGGGCTTTCTTT

D: NA
size: few
V: TRBV10-1
J: TRBJ2-7
CDR3: CAIQQGLGRLAEQYF
DNA: TGCGCCATTCAGCAGGGTCTGGGGAGGCTTGCGGAGCAGTACTTC

D: NA
size: once
V: TRBV3-1/TRBV3-2
J: TRBJ1-2
CDR3: CASSLQGGYGYTF
DNA: TGTGCCAGCAGCTTACAGGGTGGCTATGGCTACACCTTC

D: NA
size: NA
V: TRBV7-2
J: TRBJ1-6
CDR3: CASSSGHGLNSPLHF
DNA: TGTGCCAGCAGCTCAGGACATGGCCTTAATTCACCCCTCCACTTT

D: NA
size: few
V: TRBV10-3
J: TRBJ2-7
CDR3: CAIMGSNSDEQYF
DNA: TGTGCCATCATGGGTAGCAATTCCGACGAGCAGTACTTC

D: NA
size: NA
V: TRBV7-2
J: TRBJ2-7
CDR3: CASRGAPTYEQYF
DNA: TGTGCCAGCAGGGGGGCTCCTACCTACGAGCAGTACTTC

D: TRBD1
size: NA
V: TRBV5-1
J: TRBJ1-4
CDR3: CASSFNTGGGEKLFF
DNA: TGCGCCAGCAGCTTCAACACAGGGGGTGGGGAAAAACTGTTTTTT

D: TRBD1
size: NA
V: TRBV19
J: TRBJ2-1
CDR3: CASSKTGNNEQFF
DNA: TGTGCCAGTAGTAAGACAGGGAACAATGAGCAGTTCTTC

D: TRBD1
size: NA
V: TRBV3-1/TRBV3-2
J: TRBJ1-6
CDR3: CASSQGQGISSPLHF
DNA: TGTGCCAGCAGCCAGGGACAGGGGATAAGTTCACCCCTCCACTTT

D: TRBD1
size: NA
V: TRBV29-1
J: TRBJ1-6
CDR3: CSVTGDGGNSPLHF
DNA: TGCAGCGTGACAGGGGACGGAGGCAATTCACCCCTCCACTTT

D: TRBD2
size: NA
V: TRBV6-5
J: TRBJ2-7
CDR3: CASSPGTRGEQYF
DNA: TGTGCCAGCAGTCCCGGGACTAGGGGAGAGCAGTACTTC

D: NA
size: medium-sized
V: TRBV9
J: TRBJ1-1
CDR3: CASSPSGATRTEAFF
DNA: TGTGCCAGCAGCCCATCTGGGGCGACGCGGACTGAAGCTTTCTTT

D: NA
size: NA
V: TRBV7-8
J: TRBJ1-6
CDR3: CASSLALMTGGVSPLHF
DNA: TGTGCCAGCAGCTTAGCCCTTATGACAGGCGGCGTTTCACCCCTCCACTTT

D: TRBD2
size: NA
V: TRBV9
J: TRBJ2-1
CDR3: CASSSRTGTSGSSYNEQFF
DNA: TGTGCCAGCAGCTCCCGTACCGGGACTAGCGGGAGCTCCTACAATGAGCAGTTCTTC

D: TRBD1
size: NA
V: TRBV7-2
J: TRBJ1-5
CDR3: CASSSGQGGQPQHF
DNA: TGTGCCAGCAGCTCCGGACAGGGCGGGCAGCCCCAGCATTTT

D: NA
size: NA
V: TRBV11-2
J: TRBJ1-4
CDR3: CASSPRAANEKLFF
DNA: TGTGCCAGCAGCCCCAGGGCCGCTAATGAAAAACTGTTTTTT

D: NA
size: NA
V: TRBV18
J: TRBJ2-3
CDR3: CASSPRGHTDTQYF
DNA: TGTGCCAGCTCACCCCGGGGACACACAGATACGCAGTATTTT

D: NA
size: NA
V: TRBV4-2
J: TRBJ1-4
CDR3: CASSRSSGTGEKLFF
DNA: TGTGCCAGCAGCCGGTCCTCGGGCACGGGGGAAAAACTGTTTTTT

D: NA
size: NA
V: TRBV10-1
J: TRBJ1-2
CDR3: CASSESVSQGRDYGYTF
DNA: TGCGCCAGCAGTGAGTCCGTTAGCCAGGGAAGGGACTATGGCTACACCTTC

D: TRBD1
size: NA
V: TRBV3-1/TRBV3-2
J: TRBJ2-5
CDR3: CASSQRTGGQETQYF
DNA: TGTGCCAGCAGCCAACGGACAGGAGGCCAAGAGACCCAGTACTTC

D: TRBD2
size: once
V: TRBV19
J: TRBJ2-1
CDR3: CASRPDRTSGKTFF
DNA: TGTGCCAGTAGGCCCGACAGGACTAGCGGGAAGACGTTCTTC

D: NA
size: NA
V: TRBV5-6
J: TRBJ1-1
CDR3: CASSPLAGTEAFF
DNA: TGTGCCAGCAGCCCGTTGGCTGGCACTGAAGCTTTCTTT

D: NA
size: NA
V: TRBV3-1/TRBV3-2
J: TRBJ2-5
CDR3: CASSQVQGGVGETQYF
DNA: TGTGCCAGCAGCCAAGTACAGGGTGGTGTAGGGGAGACCCAGTACTTC